The present T cell receptor (beta chain) was sequenced within a study of radiation and T cells in renal cell carcinoma. Overall study context: Nephrectomy followed 15 Gy stereotactic body radiation by 4 weeks. Findings of the study overall: Baseline intratumoral clonotype presence is unknown without pretreatment biopsies.

TCRdb's table, derived via immunoSEQ multiplex PCR, lists solely in-frame clones and lacks some. Altogether over 85,000 clones are present, about four fifths being singletons, with the ten largest covering approximately 6.4%. The time point was: baseline pretreatment blood. The treatment: 15 Gy SBRT to primary tumor, nephrectomy 4 weeks later. The tumor was a clear cell renal cell carcinoma. About this clone itself: The target antigen is unknown.

The sample in question was blood, obtained from a patient whose treatment included radiotherapy and nephrectomy. The source of this sequence is a man aged 60 to 75 with renal cell carcinoma.

CDR3 nucleotides: TGTGCCAGCACCACGGACAGGGCTGGGGAGACCCAGTACTTC. The encoded protein is CASTTDRAGETQYF. The chain links TRBV9 to TRBJ2-5, with 8 bases matching TRBD1. The germline gives CDR1 SGDLS, CDR2 YYNGEE. The CDR3 is 14 amino acids. J gave up 5 bases and V 6 bases, and 9 bases lay outside the gene matches. Full variable domain (outside the CDR3, taken from reference TRBV9 and TRBJ2-5): DSGVTQTPKHLITATGQRVTLRCSPRSGDLSVYWYQQSLDQGLQFLIQYYNGEERAKGNILERFSAQQFPDLHSELNLSSLELGDSALYFCASTTDRAGETQYFGPGTRLLVL.